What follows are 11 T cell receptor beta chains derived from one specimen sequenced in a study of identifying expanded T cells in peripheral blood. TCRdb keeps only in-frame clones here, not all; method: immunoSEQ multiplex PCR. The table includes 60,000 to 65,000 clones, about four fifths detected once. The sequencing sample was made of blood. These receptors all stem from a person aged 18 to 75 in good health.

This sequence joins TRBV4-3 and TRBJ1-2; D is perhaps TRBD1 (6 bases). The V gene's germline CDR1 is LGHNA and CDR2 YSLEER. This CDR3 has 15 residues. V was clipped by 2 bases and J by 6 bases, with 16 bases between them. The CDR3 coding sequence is TGCGCCAGCAGCCAATATGACAGGCCCGTGGATGGCTACACCTTC. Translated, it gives CASSQYDRPVDGYTF.

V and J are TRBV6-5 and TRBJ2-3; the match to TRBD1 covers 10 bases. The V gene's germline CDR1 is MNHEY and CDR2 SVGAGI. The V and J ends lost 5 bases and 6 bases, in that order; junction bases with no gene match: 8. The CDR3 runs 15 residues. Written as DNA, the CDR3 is TGTGCCAGCAGTATCCCCCCGGGACAGGGGGATACGCAGTATTTT. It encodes CASSIPPGQGDTQYF.

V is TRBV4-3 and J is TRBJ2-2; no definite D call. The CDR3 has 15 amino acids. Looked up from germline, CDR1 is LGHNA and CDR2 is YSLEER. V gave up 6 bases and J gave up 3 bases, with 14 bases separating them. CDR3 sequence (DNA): TGCGCCAGCAGTATTTTCGTACAAGACACCGGGGAGCTGTTTTTT. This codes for CASSIFVQDTGELFF.

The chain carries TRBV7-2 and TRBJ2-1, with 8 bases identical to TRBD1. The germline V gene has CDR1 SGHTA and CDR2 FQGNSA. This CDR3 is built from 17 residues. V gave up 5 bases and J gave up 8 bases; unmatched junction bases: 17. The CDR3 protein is CASSIRTGRFRIDEQFF. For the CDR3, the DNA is TGTGCCAGCAGCATTAGGACAGGGCGTTTTAGAATCGATGAGCAGTTCTTC.

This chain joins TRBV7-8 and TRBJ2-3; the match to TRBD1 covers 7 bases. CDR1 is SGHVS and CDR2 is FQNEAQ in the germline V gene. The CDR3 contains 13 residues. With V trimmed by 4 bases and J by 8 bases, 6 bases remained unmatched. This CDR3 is CASSWDSSGTQYF. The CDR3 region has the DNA TGTGCCAGCAGCTGGGACAGTTCTGGTACGCAGTATTTT.

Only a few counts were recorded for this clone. CDR3 sequence: CASSLLAGGRDTQYF. CDR3 DNA sequence: TGTGCCAGCAGCCTCCTAGCGGGGGGTCGAGATACGCAGTATTTT. The chain employs TRBV6-5 and TRBJ2-3; 11 nucleotides line up with TRBD2. Germline V CDR1 and CDR2: MNHEY, SVGAGI. Germline trimming cut 6 bases from V and 5 bases from J; bases unmatched to any gene: 7. The length of the CDR3 is 15 residues.

CDR3 sequence reads: CAWSGAGYEQYF. CDR3 DNA: TGTGCCTGGAGTGGGGCAGGTTACGAGCAGTACTTC. The chain combines TRBV30 with TRBJ2-7, with unresolved D. CDR1 and CDR2 from the germline V gene are GTSNPN and SVGIG (reference sequence). CDR3 length: 12 amino acids. V lost 1 base to trimming and J lost 4 bases, with 8 bases between them.

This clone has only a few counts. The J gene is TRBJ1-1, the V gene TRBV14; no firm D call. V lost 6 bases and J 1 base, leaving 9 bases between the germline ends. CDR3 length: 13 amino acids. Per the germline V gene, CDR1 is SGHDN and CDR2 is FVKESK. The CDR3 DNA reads TGTGCCAGCAGACTGGGCCAGAACACTGAAGCTTTCTTT. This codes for CASRLGQNTEAFF.

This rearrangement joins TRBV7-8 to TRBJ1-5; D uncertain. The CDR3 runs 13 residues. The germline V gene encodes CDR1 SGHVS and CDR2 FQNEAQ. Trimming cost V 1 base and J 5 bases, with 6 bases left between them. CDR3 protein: CASSLDLDQPQHF. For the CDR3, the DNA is TGTGCCAGCAGCTTAGATCTGGATCAGCCCCAGCATTTT.

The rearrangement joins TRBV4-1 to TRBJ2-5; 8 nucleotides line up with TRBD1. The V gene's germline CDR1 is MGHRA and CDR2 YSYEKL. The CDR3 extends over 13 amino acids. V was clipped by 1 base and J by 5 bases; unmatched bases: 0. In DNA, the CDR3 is TGCGCCAGCAGCCAAGGGACAGGGGAGACCCAGTACTTC. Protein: CASSQGTGETQYF.

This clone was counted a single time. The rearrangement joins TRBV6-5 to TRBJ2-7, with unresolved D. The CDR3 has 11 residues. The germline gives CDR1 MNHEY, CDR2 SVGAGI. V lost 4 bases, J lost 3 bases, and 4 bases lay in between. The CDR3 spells CASSSIYEQYF. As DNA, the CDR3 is TGTGCCAGCAGTTCCATCTACGAGCAGTACTTC.